Sequencing of this T cell receptor beta chain was carried out in a study of blood T cell repertoires in COVID-19. Study-level information: Acute and convalescent COVID-19 samples came from the United States, Italy and Spain. PBMCs, B-cell-depleted T cells, or T cells provided the cDNA or gDNA that made up the material.

As originally analysed: Estimation of nucleated cell counts relied on the amplification of reference gene primers. Libraries were prepared by immunoSEQ multiplex PCR; TCRdb keeps only in-frame clonotypes and omits some of them. V and J calls and clone size are copied from that table; D and trimming were computed from the DNA. The table shows 60,000 to 70,000 clones, with around 82% occurring only once. Germline V gene sequence: CDR1 LGHDT, CDR2 YNNKEL (reference sequence). The CDR3 totals 17 residues. V lost 3 bases, J lost 2 bases, and 11 bases stayed unmatched. This clonotype was sampled from a man aged 60 to 69 with acute or convalescent COVID-19. The sequenced sample was peripheral blood. The V call is TRBV3-1 (or the pseudogene TRBV3-2), the J call TRBJ1-2, with 8 bases lining up with TRBD1. Here the CDR3 reads CASSHLRSGTGNYGYTF. CDR3 DNA sequence: TGTGCCAGCAGCCACCTAAGGAGTGGGACAGGCAACTATGGCTACACCTTC.